A single sample is the source of the 19 T cell receptor beta chains below, sequenced in a study of cytomegalovirus exposure and HLA in healthy donors. Primers for the PCR totalled 60 Vbeta and 13 Jbeta. Using immunoSEQ multiplex PCR, the repertoire was profiled, and TCRdb retains in-frame clones only, with some absent. The sample records around 200,000 clones, roughly 90% being singletons. The sample comprised PBMCs. The receptors come from a woman younger than 45 in good health and CMV-seronegative.

V usage is TRBV11-2 and J usage is TRBJ2-1, with TRBD1 as a possible D gene (6 bases). The germline gives CDR1 SGHAT, CDR2 FQNNGV. Trimming shortened V by 3 bases and J by 5 bases, and 23 bases separated the two germline ends. The CDR3 covers 18 residues. The CDR3 DNA follows: TGTGCCAGCAGCTTGGCCCCCCCTTGGGGTGGGGGCAACAATGAGCAGTTCTTC. Translation: CASSLAPPWGGGNNEQFF.

The chain combines TRBV5-1 with TRBJ2-7; no definite D call. The V gene lost 1 base and the J gene lost 5 bases, with 7 bases spanning the gap. The CDR3 runs 12 residues. Germline V gives CDR1 SGHRS, CDR2 YFSETQ. CDR3 in amino acids: CASSLLPHEQYF. CDR3 in DNA: TGCGCCAGCAGCTTGCTCCCCCACGAGCAGTACTTC.

This clone appeared a few times. The V call is TRBV27, the J call TRBJ2-2, with D hard to call. V dropped 5 bases and J dropped 6 bases, with 13 bases sitting between them. There are 14 residues in the CDR3. Germline V gene data show CDR1 as MNHEY and CDR2 as SMNVEV (reference sequence). CDR3 sequence reads: CASSPLEYAGELFF. The DNA for the CDR3 is TGTGCCAGCAGTCCGTTAGAGTACGCCGGGGAGCTGTTTTTT.

The genes are TRBV30 and TRBJ2-1; 8 bases are shared with TRBD2. The germline gives CDR1 GTSNPN, CDR2 SVGIG (reference sequence). V lost 0 bases, J lost 5 bases, and 3 bases stayed unmatched. The CDR3 has 14 amino acids. The CDR3 region is CAWSVRAGDNEQFF. The CDR3 DNA is TGTGCCTGGAGTGTACGAGCGGGGGACAATGAGCAGTTCTTC.

This clone was counted once. The CDR3 DNA reads TGTGCCAGCAGCGTAGGAGCTAGCTTCTCGTACGAGCAGTACTTC. Translation gives CASSVGASFSYEQYF. This chain links TRBV9 with TRBJ2-7; D might be TRBD2 (5 bases). CDR3 size: 15 residues. Per germline, CDR1 SGDLS and CDR2 YYNGEE. The ends were cut back, 0 bases at V and 4 bases at J, with 14 bases in the middle.

This clone has a handful of counts. The rearrangement uses TRBV10-3 and TRBJ2-2; 11 bases match TRBD1. The CDR3 runs to 18 residues. V gave up 6 bases and J gave up 4 bases; unmatched junction bases: 13. Germline V gives CDR1 ENHRY, CDR2 SYGVKD. The CDR3 reads CAISKPGQGVVSTGELFF. In DNA, the CDR3 is TGTGCCATCAGCAAGCCGGGACAGGGGGTGGTCTCCACCGGGGAGCTGTTTTTT.

The sample holds one count of this clone. DNA for the CDR3: TGCGCCAGCAGCGAACCGGACAGGCGAACCTTTAGCACAGATACGCAGTATTTT. Translation gives CASSEPDRRTFSTDTQYF. This chain uses TRBV5-1 with TRBJ2-3, with TRBD1 matching 7 bases. The CDR3 covers 18 residues. J was trimmed by 0 bases and V by 4 bases; bases with no gene match: 14. The germline CDR1 and CDR2 sequences are SGHRS and YFSETQ.

This chain uses TRBV29-1 with TRBJ2-7; 8 bases line up with TRBD2. CDR1 SQVTM and CDR2 ANQGSEA come from the germline V gene. The CDR3 consists of 11 residues. Germline trimming cut 7 bases from V and 5 bases from J; bases unmatched to any gene: 4. The CDR3, as DNA: TGCAGCGCCGGACTAGCAGACGAGCAGTACTTC. It translates to CSAGLADEQYF.

The chain joins TRBV5-1 to TRBJ2-2, with D uncertain. V gave up 0 bases and J gave up 4 bases, with 7 bases separating them. The CDR3 is 14 amino acids. CDR1 and CDR2 from the germline V gene are SGHRS and YFSETQ. The CDR3 region has the DNA TGCGCCAGCAGCTTGGACTATAGCACCGGGGAGCTGTTTTTT. Protein product: CASSLDYSTGELFF. Full variable domain (missing parts from reference TRBV5-1 and TRBJ2-2): KAGVTQTPRYLIKTRGQQVTLSCSPISGHRSVSWYQQTPGQGLQFLFEYFSETQRNKGNFPGRFSGRQFSNSRSEMNVSTLELGDSALYLCASSLDYSTGELFFGEGSRLTVL.

CDR3 coding DNA: TGTGCCAGCAGCCAAGACCTCCGACGGGGAGCTAATGAAAAACTGTTTTTT. It encodes CASSQDLRRGANEKLFF. The chain combines TRBV4-2 with TRBJ1-4; D unresolved. This CDR3 comprises 17 residues. Germline V gene sequence: CDR1 LGHNA, CDR2 YNFKEQ. Trimming pared 0 bases from V and 3 bases from J, leaving 14 bases between.

The V and J genes are TRBV28 and TRBJ2-1; D uncertain. Per germline, CDR1 MDHEN and CDR2 SYDVKM. The V end was cut by 2 bases, the J end by 8 bases, with 13 bases between. This CDR3 is built from 14 residues. The CDR3 is CASSLTLRLDEQFF. Written as DNA, the CDR3 is TGTGCCAGCAGTTTAACCCTACGCCTGGATGAGCAGTTCTTC.

This sequence joins TRBV6-6 and TRBJ2-5, with a tentative D call TRBD1 (6 bases). The CDR3 extends over 14 amino acids. Looked up from germline, CDR1 is MNHNY and CDR2 is SVGAGI (reference sequence). Trimming left V 6 bases short and J 1 base short, with 12 bases between. The CDR3 sequence: CASSALTGQETQYF. The DNA of the CDR3 is TGTGCCAGCAGCGCCTTGACAGGCCAAGAGACCCAGTACTTC.

The chain employs TRBV2 and TRBJ2-5; 8 nucleotides align to TRBD1. The trim removed 3 bases at V and 2 bases at J, leaving 5 bases unmatched. Germline V gene lookup returns CDR1 SNHLY and CDR2 FYNNEI. This CDR3 contains 15 residues. Here the CDR3 reads CASSDAGQGQETQYF. The CDR3 nucleotides are TGTGCCAGCAGTGACGCTGGACAGGGACAAGAGACCCAGTACTTC.

V is TRBV28 and J is TRBJ1-4, with TRBD1 matching 7 bases. Germline V gene lookup returns CDR1 MDHEN and CDR2 SYDVKM. After removal of 5 bases from V and 8 bases from J, the junction contained 14 bases not matched to a gene. This CDR3 has 16 residues. DNA for the CDR3: TGTGCCAGCAGTGCCACCTCAGGGGGAATAAAGGAAAAACTGTTTTTT. This gives the protein CASSATSGGIKEKLFF. Filled out from reference TRBV28 and TRBJ1-4, the complete variable domain reads DVKVTQSSRYLVKRTGEKVFLECVQDMDHENMFWYRQDPGLGLRLIYFSYDVKMKEKGDIPEGYSVSREKKERFSLILESASTNQTSMYLCASSATSGGIKEKLFFGSGTQLSVL.

Concerning this clone: Other DNA sequences in the same sample also yield this CDR3. The chain combines TRBV6-1 with TRBJ1-5, with TRBD1 matching over 8 bases. The CDR3 is 14 residues long. The V gene end was trimmed by 3 bases and the J gene end by 4 bases; junction bases not matched to a gene: 2. Germline CDR1 is MNHNS and CDR2 is SASEGT. CDR3 sequence: CASSDTGGNQPQHF. CDR3 bases: TGTGCCAGCAGTGATACAGGGGGGAATCAGCCCCAGCATTTT.

Here the CDR3 reads CASSRPGNTEAFF. DNA of the CDR3: TGTGCCAGCAGTCGTCCGGGGAACACTGAAGCTTTCTTT. V usage is TRBV27 and J usage is TRBJ1-1; unclear D gene. V was shortened by 5 bases and J by 1 base, with 8 bases between the two germline ends. The CDR3 spans 13 residues. The V gene's germline CDR1 is MNHEY and CDR2 SMNVEV (reference sequence).

The chain employs TRBV2 and TRBJ1-4, with D possibly being TRBD1 (5 bases). This CDR3 contains 15 residues. CDR1 is SNHLY, CDR2 FYNNEI, per germline. V was trimmed by 6 bases and J by 8 bases, leaving 19 bases between them. The CDR3 is CASSDGQGWVEKLFF. Here the CDR3 DNA reads TGTGCCAGCAGCGACGGGCAGGGATGGGTGGAAAAACTGTTTTTT.

This clone was detected only once. The rearrangement links TRBV5-1 to TRBJ2-3; possibly TRBD2 for D (6 bases). This CDR3 comprises 15 residues. The germline V gene has CDR1 SGHRS and CDR2 YFSETQ. V was cut by 3 bases and J by 8 bases, with 19 bases left in between. Here the CDR3 DNA reads TGCGCCAGCAGCTCGGGAGACGGACTCCCAGTTACGCAGTATTTT. Translating gives CASSSGDGLPVTQYF.

The rearrangement joins TRBV5-8 to TRBJ2-1; TRBD2 matches at 13 bases. The V segment lost 5 bases and the J segment 8 bases; nucleotides outside the gene matches: 7. The CDR3 totals 15 residues. In germline, CDR1 is SGHTS, CDR2 YDEGEE. DNA for the CDR3: TGTGCCAGCAGGGCCGGGACTAGCGGGATGCATGAGCAGTTCTTC. Translating gives CASRAGTSGMHEQFF.